This TCR beta chain was sequenced for a study of T-cell reconstitution after alpha-beta-depleted transplantation in children. Study conclusions and caveats: From newly produced T cells came most of the T-cell counts and diversity one year after transplant.

Comments on this clonotype: Its specificity is not known.

Construction of the TCRbeta library involved unique molecular identifiers. TCRdb redid the calling of the PCR reads with MiXCR, one entry per CDR3 protein. The table has 45,000 to 60,000 distinct CDR3 sequences, around 50% seen once; the top ten hold around two fifths. The CDR3 consists of 13 residues. V gave up 4 bases and J gave up 1 base, with 4 bases separating them. Germline V gene sequence: CDR1 MRHNA, CDR2 SNTAGT. The receptor was derived from a boy in the first two years of life with SCID, due to receive a stem cell transplant. The material was peripheral blood, obtained before TCRalphabeta/CD19-depleted stem cell transplant. The chain links TRBV6-4 to TRBJ2-2; no definite D call. DNA for the CDR3: TGTGCCAGCAGTGCAGGGAACACCGGGGAGCTGTTTTTT. Residues: CASSAGNTGELFF.